These 18 T cell receptor beta chains originate from one sample sequenced in a study of T cell clonality in common variable immunodeficiency. Sequencing used immunoSEQ multiplex PCR; TCRdb keeps in-frame clones, though not all of them. The sample includes 30,000 to 40,000 clones, none of them occurring once. The sample consisted of peripheral blood mononuclear cells. All receptors come from a person aged 18 to 70 in good health.

This clone was detected many times. The CDR3 end is not reached by the read, which stops 3 residues before it; the germline J gene fills it in. V is TRBV11-1 and J is TRBJ1-6; D not certain. The germline CDR1 and CDR2 sequences are SGHAT and FQDESV (reference sequence). The CDR3 covers 13 residues. V lost 5 bases and J lost 7, with 9 bases in between. CDR3 bases read: TGTGCCAGCAGCCCGAGTCAGAATTCACCC. It codes for CASSPSQNSP. The complete CDR3 protein is CASSPSQNSPLHF.

This clone was detected many times. Read data end 3 residues before the CDR3 end; the end is taken from the germline J gene. V and J are TRBV19 and TRBJ1-1; D unclear. Trimming pared 2 bases from V and 5 bases from J, leaving 12 bases between. Germline V CDR1 and CDR2: LNHDA, SQIVND (reference sequence). The CDR3 extends over 14 amino acids. The sequenced CDR3 bases are TGTGCCAGTAGTATATACCGCGGGAGGACTGAA. This gives the protein CASSIYRGRTE. The complete CDR3 protein is CASSIYRGRTEAFF.

The table lists this clone with many counts. Read data end 3 residues before the CDR3 end; the end is taken from the germline J gene. The chain links TRBV5-4 to TRBJ2-2, with D perhaps matching TRBD2 (5 bases). Trimming took 0 bases from V and 7 from J, leaving 16 bases between them. The germline CDR1 and CDR2 sequences are SGHNT and YYREEE (reference sequence). This CDR3 is 16 amino acids long. This CDR3 reads CASSLARVRSSGELFF. CDR3 DNA, as far as it was read: TGTGCCAGCAGCTTGGCGCGGGTCCGATCAAGCGGGGAG.

This clone was counted many times. Sequencing ends 3 residues short of the CDR3 end; the germline J gene provides the rest. The V and J genes are TRBV7-6 and TRBJ2-7, with D hard to call. The CDR3 contains 13 residues. Germline V gene sequence: CDR1 SGHVS, CDR2 FNYEAQ. Trimming pared 5 bases from V and 2 bases from J, leaving 10 bases between. The chain's CDR3 is CASSDSRTYEQYF. The covered CDR3 bases are TGTGCCAGCAGCGATTCTAGGACCTACGAG.

In its sample, this clone was seen many times. CDR3 bases read: TGTGCCTGGAGCCCTCTTCGGACATCTGGGACAGGACCCTATGGC. This translates into CAWSPLRTSGTGPYG. The CDR3 in its entirety is CAWSPLRTSGTGPYGYTF. The rearrangement links TRBV30 to TRBJ1-2, with 8 nucleotides matching TRBD1. The CDR3 goes on 3 residues after the read ends, and that part is filled in from the germline J gene. The CDR3 spans 18 residues. The ends lost 3 bases at V and 4 bases at J; junction bases unmatched: 19. Per the germline V gene, CDR1 is GTSNPN and CDR2 is SVGIG (reference sequence).

This clone came up many times. The covered CDR3 bases are TGTGCCAGCAGTTACGGCAGCTATGGC. This sequence encodes CASSYGSYG. The entire CDR3 is CASSYGSYGYTF. The V and J genes are TRBV6-2 or TRBV6-3 and TRBJ1-2; the D is unclear. The read gets to within 3 residues of the CDR3 end, and the germline J gene fills in the rest. V was trimmed by 2 bases and J by 4 bases, leaving 5 bases between them. This CDR3 is built from 12 residues. Per the germline V gene, CDR1 is MNHEY and CDR2 is SVGEGT.

This clone has a count of ten or more. The read finishes 3 residues shy of the CDR3 end, and the germline J gene is used to complete it. The genes are TRBV7-2 and TRBJ2-3, with D unresolved. The CDR3 runs 15 residues. V was trimmed by 1 base and J by 3 bases, leaving 11 bases between them. The germline V gene encodes CDR1 SGHTA and CDR2 FQGNSA. CDR3 DNA (partial): TGTGCCAGCAGCTTAGGTCAAGGGCTAACAGATACG. Encoded protein: CASSLGQGLTDT. The CDR3 in full is CASSLGQGLTDTQYF.

Ten or more counts support this clone. The read falls 3 residues short of the CDR3 end, and the missing part is taken from the germline J gene. The chain carries TRBV6-2 or TRBV6-3 and TRBJ2-1, with 7 bases fitting TRBD2. V lost 0 bases to trimming and J lost 8 bases; unmatched junction nucleotides: 10. From germline, CDR1 is MNHEY and CDR2 SVGEGT. This CDR3 is built from 16 residues. Here the CDR3 reads CASSYSASGSLHEQFF. The part of the CDR3 DNA that was read is TGTGCCAGCAGTTACTCGGCTAGCGGCTCTCTCCATGAG.

This clone was seen at least ten times. The CDR3 end lies 3 residues beyond the end of the read and is filled in from the germline J gene. The gene calls are TRBV20-1 and TRBJ2-3; 9 nucleotides agree with TRBD1. Germline values: CDR1 DFQATT, CDR2 SNEGSKA (reference sequence). Unmatched junction bases numbered 11, after V lost 4 bases and J lost 3 bases. CDR3 size: 16 residues. The CDR3 is CSANPDRGGGTDTQYF. The covered CDR3 bases are TGCAGTGCTAACCCGGACAGGGGTGGGGGGACAGATACG.

Ten or more counts support this clone. The read terminates 3 residues before the CDR3 end, so the remaining end is supplied by the germline J gene. This sequence joins TRBV7-2 and TRBJ1-1; D is perhaps TRBD1 (5 bases). The germline V gene has CDR1 SGHTA and CDR2 FQGNSA. The CDR3 consists of 15 residues. The V end lost 2 bases, the J end lost 4 bases, and 14 bases lay between the germline ends. Partial CDR3 DNA: TGTGCCAGCAGCTTAATCCCCCAGGGAGTCACTGAA. This codes for CASSLIPQGVTE. The whole CDR3 sequence reads CASSLIPQGVTEAFF.

Regarding this clone: Read coverage stops 3 residues before the CDR3 terminus; the germline J gene supplies the remainder. The chain links TRBV29-1 to TRBJ1-2; 7 bases line up with TRBD1. Germline CDR1 reads SQVTM; CDR2 reads ANQGSEA. This CDR3 is 13 amino acids long. V shed 2 bases, J shed 6 bases, and the junction held 6 bases outside the gene matches. CDR3 bases read: TGCAGCGTTGAACCAGGGGGTCTTGATGGC. Translating it yields CSVEPGGLDG. In full, the CDR3 is CSVEPGGLDGYTF.

This clone has a count of ten or more. Read data end 3 residues before the CDR3 end; the end is taken from the germline J gene. The chain joins TRBV18 to TRBJ1-4, with 8 bases identical to TRBD1. V trimming: 6 bases; J trimming: 8 bases; junction bases outside the gene matches: 11. The V gene's germline CDR1 is KGHSH and CDR2 LQKENI. The CDR3 totals 15 residues. The part of the CDR3 DNA that was read is TGTGCCAGCTCGCCCAGGACAGGGACGCTGGAAAAA. The encoded protein is CASSPRTGTLEK. The CDR3 in its entirety is CASSPRTGTLEKLFF.

This clone was found many times. The read ends 3 residues before the CDR3 terminus; that terminus is restored from the germline J gene. The chain joins TRBV18 to TRBJ1-6; no definite D call. Trimming took off 0 bases at V and 9 bases at J, with 15 bases between the two ends. The germline V gene has CDR1 KGHSH and CDR2 LQKENI. The CDR3 consists of 16 residues. CDR3 DNA (partial): TGTGCCAGCTCACCACCCGGTAAAGGGCTGATTTCACCC. This codes for CASSPPGKGLISP. The whole CDR3 protein is CASSPPGKGLISPLHF.

There are many counts of this clone. Sequencing ends 3 residues short of the CDR3 end; the germline J gene provides the rest. The chain uses TRBV2 and TRBJ2-7; 13 bases match TRBD2. The CDR3 contains 14 residues. J lost 6 bases, V lost 6 bases, and 5 bases had no gene match. Germline V lookup: CDR1 SNHLY, CDR2 FYNNEI. The CDR3 sequence: CASRPGTSGVEQYF. The sequenced CDR3 bases are TGTGCCAGCAGGCCCGGGACTAGCGGGGTCGAG.

This clone has a count of ten or more. Read sequence stops 3 residues before the CDR3 end, and the germline J gene provides the missing end. The chain couples TRBV7-9 to TRBJ1-2; D ambiguous. The CDR3 is 13 residues long. CDR1 and CDR2 from the germline V gene are SEHNR and FQNEAQ (reference sequence). The CDR3 reads CASSLDSGVRYTF. CDR3 bases read: TGTGCCAGCAGCTTAGATTCCGGGGTTCGC.

The table lists this clone with many counts. Compared with germline, one end of the junction differs, possibly owing to a read error. The read gets to within 3 residues of the CDR3 end, and the germline J gene fills in the rest. The V gene is TRBV5-1, the J gene TRBJ2-3, with TRBD1 matching over 9 bases. The CDR3 has 13 amino acids. Germline V gene lookup returns CDR1 SGHRS and CDR2 YFSETQ. The CDR3 sequence: CASSLQGAETQYF. The CDR3 DNA, read in part, is TGCGCCAGCAGCTTACAGGGGGCAGAGACG.

This clone was counted at least ten times. The sequence runs out 3 residues before the end of the CDR3; the remainder is reconstructed from the germline J gene. The chain couples TRBV2 to TRBJ1-2, with 7 bases aligning to TRBD1. Germline CDR1 and CDR2: SNHLY and FYNNEI. There are 13 residues in the CDR3. The CDR3 sequence is CASSLGGAWGYTF. CDR3 bases read: TGTGCCAGCTCTTTAGGGGGCGCTTGGGGC.

This clone came up many times. With the read ending 3 residues before the CDR3 end, the germline J gene is used to fill in that end. J is TRBJ2-1 and V is TRBV28, with D maybe TRBD2 (6 bases). V shed 8 bases and J shed 5 bases, with 19 bases lying between them. The germline V gene encodes CDR1 MDHEN and CDR2 SYDVKM. The CDR3 has 15 residues. CDR3 bases read: TGTGCCAGCCAATTTCTGGACGGGGGAAACAATGAG. It codes for CASQFLDGGNNE. The whole CDR3 is CASQFLDGGNNEQFF.